This T cell receptor beta chain was sequenced in a study of identical twins (dated by TCRdb to about 2016). About the study as a whole: To test whether fetal clonotypes persist, this study deep-sequenced TCR alpha and beta repertoires from monozygotic twins, from unrelated adults of various ages, and from cord blood. To rule out contamination, replicate twin experiments were performed at different times with different library preparation protocols. Beyond this particular receptor, the publication reports: Abundant cord blood beta clonotypes carried fewer insertions; young adult naive repertoires showed a weaker similar trend, while memory repertoires showed none. Invariant T cells such as MAIT and iNKT could partly confound zero-insertion analyses, although diverse VJ usage argued against such confounding for most clonotypes. Compared with coincidental sharing between unrelated individuals, out-of-frame TCR alpha sequences shared between twins showed an excess of sequences with low generation probability. In monozygotic twins, recombination models systematically underestimated out-of-frame TCR alpha sharing, but the models matched the sharing seen between unrelated individuals. A weaker excess of twin sharing was found in beta out-of-frame sequences because the signal-to-noise ratio was lowered by fewer shared sequences. Because the same donors could not be followed over many years, conclusions were based on cross-sectional statistical analysis.

Libraries were constructed by 5' RACE. This sample was sequenced with an Illumina HiSeq 2000. A universal primer binding site was introduced by template switching, and a unique molecular identifier was present in the final cDNA, enabling accurate counting of TCR cDNA molecules. First-strand cDNA for TCR alpha and beta chains was synthesized from specific primers in the conserved constant-segment region. To control for contamination, every cDNA library was double barcoded, receiving both a SMART-Mk sample barcode and Illumina barcodes. TruSeq adapter sequences along with Illumina sample barcodes were introduced in two successive PCR steps. The Illumina HiSeq platform was used with custom primers to sequence TCR alpha and beta cDNA libraries. The study's processing was this. Unique molecular identifiers were extracted from raw reads with MiGEC, and CDR3 positions were determined with MiXCR. For each individual, recombination models were inferred using an EM algorithm with the repgenHMM and IGoR tools. Shared clonotypes were analyzed with the tcR package in R, and sharing was normalized by the product of cloneset sizes. Out-of-frame nonproductive sequences were analyzed to study raw recombination free of thymic and clonal selection effects. TCRdb reworked the public reads: Q25 trimming with fastp, MiXCR clone assembly, productive beta chains retained. Each CDR3 protein appears once, grouped with its most common genes and DNA. It is TCRdb's table, rather than the study itself, that gives the V and J calls and clone size. The sample contains hundreds of thousands of distinct CDR3 sequences, less than 10% of them found a single time. Around 0.95% of the sample rests with the top ten.

Every donor was a healthy Caucasian. Three pairs of female monozygotic twins, all aged roughly 18 to 29 years, were included in the twin cohort. The RNA used for TCR libraries was isolated from peripheral blood mononuclear cells. This clonotype was detected only a few times. The specificity of this receptor is unknown. Base quality data are lacking; no much larger clone is found one base away. The CDR3 contains 13 residues, cysteine and phenylalanine counted. The retained sequence is limited to the CDR3, 39 bases, with the frame set at the first base. Compared with germline, V lacks 9 bases and J lacks 1 base; bases without a gene match: 3. Sequences MNHEY (CDR1) and SMNVEV (CDR2) are obtained from the germline V gene (reference sequence). These data were likewise used in another study, on yellow fever vaccine responses in identical twins. The second study, in turn, reports: According to the authors, the vaccine-induced T cell response in identical twins seemed to be partly convergent and partly specific to each individual. In the study, vaccine-responding T cell clones were precisely tracked in identical twins.

Source material: PBMCs. The sequence is built from TRBV27 and TRBJ2-3; a stretch of 8 junction bases matches TRBD1. This TCR derives from a woman aged 18-29 years in good health. The DNA is TGTGCCAGTACACAGGGGGGCACAGATACGCAGTATTTT. Translated, this gives CASTQGGTDTQYF.